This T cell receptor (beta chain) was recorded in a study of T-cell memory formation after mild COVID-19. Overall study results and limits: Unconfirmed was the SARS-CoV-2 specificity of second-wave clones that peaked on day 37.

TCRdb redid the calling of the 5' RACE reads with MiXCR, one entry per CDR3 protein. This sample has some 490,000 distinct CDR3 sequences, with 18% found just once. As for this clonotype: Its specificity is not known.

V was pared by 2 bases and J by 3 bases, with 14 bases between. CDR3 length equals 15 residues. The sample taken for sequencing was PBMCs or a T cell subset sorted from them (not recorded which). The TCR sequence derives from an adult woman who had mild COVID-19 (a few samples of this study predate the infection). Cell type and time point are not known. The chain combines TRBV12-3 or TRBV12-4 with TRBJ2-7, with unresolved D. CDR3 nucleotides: TGTGCCAGCAGTTTACGGCCAGGTTTGAGCTACGAGCAGTACTTC. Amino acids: CASSLRPGLSYEQYF.